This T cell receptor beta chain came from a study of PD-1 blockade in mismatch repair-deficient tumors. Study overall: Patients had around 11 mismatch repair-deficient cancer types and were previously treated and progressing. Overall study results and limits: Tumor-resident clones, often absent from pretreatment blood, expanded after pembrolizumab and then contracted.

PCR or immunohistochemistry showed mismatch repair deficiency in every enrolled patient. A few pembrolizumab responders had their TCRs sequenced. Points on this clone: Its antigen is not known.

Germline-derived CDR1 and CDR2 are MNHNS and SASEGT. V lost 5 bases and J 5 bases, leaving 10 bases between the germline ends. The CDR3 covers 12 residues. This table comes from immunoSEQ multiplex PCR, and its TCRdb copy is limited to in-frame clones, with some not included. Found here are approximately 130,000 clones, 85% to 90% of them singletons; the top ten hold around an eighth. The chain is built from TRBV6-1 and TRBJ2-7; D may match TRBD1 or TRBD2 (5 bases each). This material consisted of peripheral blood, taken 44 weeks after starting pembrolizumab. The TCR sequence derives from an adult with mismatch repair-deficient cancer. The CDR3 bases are TGTGCCAGCAGTTCCAGGGACCACGAGCAGTACTTC. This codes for CASSSRDHEQYF.